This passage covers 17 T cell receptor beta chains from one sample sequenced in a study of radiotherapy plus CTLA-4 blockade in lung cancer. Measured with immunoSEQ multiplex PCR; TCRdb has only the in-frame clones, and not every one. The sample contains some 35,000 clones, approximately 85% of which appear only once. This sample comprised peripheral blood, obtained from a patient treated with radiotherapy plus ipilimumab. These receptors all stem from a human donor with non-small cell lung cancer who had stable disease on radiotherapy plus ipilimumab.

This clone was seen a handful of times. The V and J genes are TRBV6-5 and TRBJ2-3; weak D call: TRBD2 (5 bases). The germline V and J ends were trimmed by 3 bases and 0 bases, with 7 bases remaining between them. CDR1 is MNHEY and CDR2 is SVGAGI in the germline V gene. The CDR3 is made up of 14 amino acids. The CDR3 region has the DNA TGTGCCAGCAGTTATGGCGGGAGCACAGATACGCAGTATTTT. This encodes CASSYGGSTDTQYF.

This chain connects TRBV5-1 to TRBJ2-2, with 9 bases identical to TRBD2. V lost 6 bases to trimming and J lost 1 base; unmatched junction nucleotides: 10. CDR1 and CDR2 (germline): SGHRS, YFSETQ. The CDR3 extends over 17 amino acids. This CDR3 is CASTLFPSGKNTGELFF. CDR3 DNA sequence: TGCGCCAGCACCTTATTCCCTAGCGGGAAGAACACCGGGGAGCTGTTTTTT. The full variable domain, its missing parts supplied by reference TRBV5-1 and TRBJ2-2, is KAGVTQTPRYLIKTRGQQVTLSCSPISGHRSVSWYQQTPGQGLQFLFEYFSETQRNKGNFPGRFSGRQFSNSRSEMNVSTLELGDSALYLCASTLFPSGKNTGELFFGEGSRLTVL.

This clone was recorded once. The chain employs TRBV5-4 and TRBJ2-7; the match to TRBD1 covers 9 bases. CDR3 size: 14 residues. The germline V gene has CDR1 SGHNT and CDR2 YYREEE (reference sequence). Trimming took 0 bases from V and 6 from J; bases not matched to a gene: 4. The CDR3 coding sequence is TGTGCCAGCAGCTTGGACAGGGGGCTCCTCGAGCAGTACTTC. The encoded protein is CASSLDRGLLEQYF.

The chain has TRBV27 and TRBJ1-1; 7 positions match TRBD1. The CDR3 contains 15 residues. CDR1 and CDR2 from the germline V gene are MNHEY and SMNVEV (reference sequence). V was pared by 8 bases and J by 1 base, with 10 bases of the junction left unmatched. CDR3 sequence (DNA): TGTGCCAGCCCTAACCCCGGGACAGAGAACACTGAAGCTTTCTTT. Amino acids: CASPNPGTENTEAFF.

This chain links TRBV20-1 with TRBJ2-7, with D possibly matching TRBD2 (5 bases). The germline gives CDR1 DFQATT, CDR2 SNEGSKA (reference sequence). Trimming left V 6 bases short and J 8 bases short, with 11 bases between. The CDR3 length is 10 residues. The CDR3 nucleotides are TGCAGTGCCGAATCCGGGAAGCAGTACTTC. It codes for CSAESGKQYF.

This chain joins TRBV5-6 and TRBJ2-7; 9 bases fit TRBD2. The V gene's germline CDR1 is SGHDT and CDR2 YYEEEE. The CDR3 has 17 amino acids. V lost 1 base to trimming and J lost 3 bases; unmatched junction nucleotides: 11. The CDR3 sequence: CASSLPWLAGKNYEQYF. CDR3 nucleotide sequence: TGTGCCAGCAGCTTGCCATGGCTAGCGGGAAAAAACTACGAGCAGTACTTC.

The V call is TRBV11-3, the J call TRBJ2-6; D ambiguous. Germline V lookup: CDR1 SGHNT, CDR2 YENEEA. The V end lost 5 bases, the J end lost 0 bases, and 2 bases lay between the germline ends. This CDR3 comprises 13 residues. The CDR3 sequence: CASSHSGANVLTF. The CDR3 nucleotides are TGTGCCAGCAGCCACTCTGGGGCCAACGTCCTGACTTTC. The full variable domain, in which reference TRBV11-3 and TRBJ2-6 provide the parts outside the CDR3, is EAGVVQSPRYKIIEKKQPVAFWCNPISGHNTLYWYLQNLGQGPELLIRYENEEAVDDSQLPKDRFSAERLKGVDSTLKIQPAELGDSAVYLCASSHSGANVLTFGAGSRLTVL.

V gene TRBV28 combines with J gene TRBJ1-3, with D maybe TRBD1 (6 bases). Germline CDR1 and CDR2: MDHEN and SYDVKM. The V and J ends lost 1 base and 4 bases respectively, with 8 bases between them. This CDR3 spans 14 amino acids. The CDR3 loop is CASSLSGVGNTIYF. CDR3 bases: TGTGCCAGCAGTTTATCAGGGGTCGGAAACACCATATATTTT.

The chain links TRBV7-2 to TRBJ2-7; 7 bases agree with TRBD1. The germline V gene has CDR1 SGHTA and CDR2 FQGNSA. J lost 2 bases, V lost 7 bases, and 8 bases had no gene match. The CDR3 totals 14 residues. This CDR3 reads CASTLGTAPYEQYF. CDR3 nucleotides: TGTGCCAGCACCCTCGGGACAGCGCCCTACGAGCAGTACTTC.

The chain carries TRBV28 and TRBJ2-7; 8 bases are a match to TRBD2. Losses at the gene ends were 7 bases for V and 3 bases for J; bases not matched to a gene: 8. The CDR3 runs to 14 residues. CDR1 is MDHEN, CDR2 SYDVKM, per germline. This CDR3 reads CASTVTGTSYEQYF. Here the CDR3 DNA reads TGTGCCAGCACCGTGACCGGGACTAGCTACGAGCAGTACTTC.

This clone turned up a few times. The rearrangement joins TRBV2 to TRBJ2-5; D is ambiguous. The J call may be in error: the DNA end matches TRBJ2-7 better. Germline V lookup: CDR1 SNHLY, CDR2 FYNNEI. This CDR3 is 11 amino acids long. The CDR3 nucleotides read TGTGCCAGCAGTCCAAACTACGAGCAGTACTTC. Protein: CASSPNYEQYF.

The CDR3 loop reads CASSTTGGRQETQYF. The CDR3 DNA reads as TGTGCCAGCAGTACCACGGGAGGACGGCAAGAGACCCAGTACTTC. The rearrangement links TRBV28 to TRBJ2-5, with 7 bases that match TRBD2. V lost 5 bases, J lost 2 bases, and 8 bases stayed unmatched. In germline, CDR1 is MDHEN, CDR2 SYDVKM. This CDR3 has 15 amino acids. Combining the CDR3 with reference TRBV28 and TRBJ2-5 gives the whole variable domain DVKVTQSSRYLVKRTGEKVFLECVQDMDHENMFWYRQDPGLGLRLIYFSYDVKMKEKGDIPEGYSVSREKKERFSLILESASTNQTSMYLCASSTTGGRQETQYFGPGTRLLVL.

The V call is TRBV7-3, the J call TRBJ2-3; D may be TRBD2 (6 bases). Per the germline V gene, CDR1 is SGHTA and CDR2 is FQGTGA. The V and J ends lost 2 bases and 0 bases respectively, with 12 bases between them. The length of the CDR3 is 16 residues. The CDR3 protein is CASSLSLAASTDTQYF. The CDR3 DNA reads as TGTGCCAGCAGCTTATCACTAGCCGCTAGCACAGATACGCAGTATTTT.

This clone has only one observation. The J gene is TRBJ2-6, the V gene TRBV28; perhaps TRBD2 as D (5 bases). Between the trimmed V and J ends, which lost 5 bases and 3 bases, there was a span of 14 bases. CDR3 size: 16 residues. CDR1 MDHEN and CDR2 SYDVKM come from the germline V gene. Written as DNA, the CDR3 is TGTGCCAGCAGTCCGGCCGGGGTAGGTGGGGCCAACGTCCTGACTTTC. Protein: CASSPAGVGGANVLTF.

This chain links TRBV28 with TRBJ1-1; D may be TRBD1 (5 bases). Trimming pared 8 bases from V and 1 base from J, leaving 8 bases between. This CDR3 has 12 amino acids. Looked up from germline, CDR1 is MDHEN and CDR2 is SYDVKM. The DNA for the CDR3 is TGTGCCAGCGTGGACAAGAACACTGAAGCTTTCTTT. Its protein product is CASVDKNTEAFF.

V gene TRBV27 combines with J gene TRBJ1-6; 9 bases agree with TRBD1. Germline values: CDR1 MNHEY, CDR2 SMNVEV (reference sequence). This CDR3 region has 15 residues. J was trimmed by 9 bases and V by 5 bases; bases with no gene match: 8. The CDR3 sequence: CASSPRQGEGSPLHF. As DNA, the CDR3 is TGTGCCAGCAGTCCACGACAGGGGGAGGGTTCACCCCTCCACTTT.

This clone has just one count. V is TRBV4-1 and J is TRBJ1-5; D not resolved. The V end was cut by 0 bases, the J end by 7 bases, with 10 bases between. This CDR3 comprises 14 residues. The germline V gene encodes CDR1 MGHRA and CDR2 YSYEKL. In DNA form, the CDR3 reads TGCGCCAGCAGCCAAGATCGGGTGTTACAGCCCCAGCATTTT. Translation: CASSQDRVLQPQHF.